This T cell receptor beta chain was obtained from a study of blood T cell repertoires in COVID-19. Profiling relied on immunoSEQ multiplex PCR, and the TCRdb table lists in-frame clones only, not all of them. This repertoire shows about 300,000 clones, roughly 83% found once; its top ten account for around 1.6%. The J segment lost 4 bases and the V segment lost 0 bases, leaving 3 bases of the junction unmatched. This CDR3 region has 14 residues. Germline values: CDR1 GTSNPN, CDR2 SVGIG (reference sequence). The V and J genes are TRBV30 and TRBJ1-5; 7 nucleotides align to TRBD1. The sequence derives from a human donor with COVID-19, enrolled during active disease. The donor label of this sample is uncertain. Sequencing was carried out using peripheral blood. The CDR3 bases are TGTGCCTGGAGTGTAAAGGGACAGAATCAGCCCCAGCATTTT. Amino acids: CAWSVKGQNQPQHF.